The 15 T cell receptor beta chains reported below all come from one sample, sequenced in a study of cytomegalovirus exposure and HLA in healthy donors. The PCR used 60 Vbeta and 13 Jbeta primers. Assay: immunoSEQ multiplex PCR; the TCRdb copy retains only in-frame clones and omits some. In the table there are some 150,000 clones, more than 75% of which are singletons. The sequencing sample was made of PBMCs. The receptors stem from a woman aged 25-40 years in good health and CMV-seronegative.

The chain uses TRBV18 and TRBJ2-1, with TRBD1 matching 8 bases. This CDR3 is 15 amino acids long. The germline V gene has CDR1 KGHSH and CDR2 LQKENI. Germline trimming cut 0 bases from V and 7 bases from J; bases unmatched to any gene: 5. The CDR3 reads CASSPPGQEINEQFF. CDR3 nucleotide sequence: TGTGCCAGCTCACCACCGGGACAGGAGATTAATGAGCAGTTCTTC.

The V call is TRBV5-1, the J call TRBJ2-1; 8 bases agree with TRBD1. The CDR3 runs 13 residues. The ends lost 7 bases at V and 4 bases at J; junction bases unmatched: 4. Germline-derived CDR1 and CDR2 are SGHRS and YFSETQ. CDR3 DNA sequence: TGCGCCAGCGGGACAGGCGATTACAATGAGCAGTTCTTC. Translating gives CASGTGDYNEQFF.

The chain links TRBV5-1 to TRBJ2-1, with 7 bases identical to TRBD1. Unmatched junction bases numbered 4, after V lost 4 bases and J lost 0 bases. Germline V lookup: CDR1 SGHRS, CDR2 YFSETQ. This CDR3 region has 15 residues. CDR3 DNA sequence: TGCGCCAGCAGCACAGGGGTGAGCTCCTACAATGAGCAGTTCTTC. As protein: CASSTGVSSYNEQFF.

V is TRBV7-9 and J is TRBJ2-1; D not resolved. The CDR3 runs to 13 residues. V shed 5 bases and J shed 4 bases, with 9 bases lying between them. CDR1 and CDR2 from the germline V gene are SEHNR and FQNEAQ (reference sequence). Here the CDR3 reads CASSNFEYNEQFF. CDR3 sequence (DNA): TGTGCCAGCAGCAACTTTGAGTACAATGAGCAGTTCTTC.

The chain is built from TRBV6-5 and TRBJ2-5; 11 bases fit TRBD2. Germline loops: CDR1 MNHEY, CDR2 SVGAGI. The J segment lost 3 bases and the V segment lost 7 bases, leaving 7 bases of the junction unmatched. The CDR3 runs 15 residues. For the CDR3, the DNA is TGTGCCAGCAAGGAACTAGCGGGGGTTAAAGAGACCCAGTACTTC. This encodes CASKELAGVKETQYF.

This chain's CDR3 is CATIGGHTTDTQYF. CDR3 DNA sequence: TGTGCCACCATCGGAGGGCATACGACAGATACGCAGTATTTT. The V gene is TRBV2, the J gene TRBJ2-3; D might be TRBD2 (6 bases). CDR1 is SNHLY and CDR2 is FYNNEI in the germline V gene. CDR3 length: 14 amino acids. V lost 10 bases and J lost 3, with 17 bases in between.

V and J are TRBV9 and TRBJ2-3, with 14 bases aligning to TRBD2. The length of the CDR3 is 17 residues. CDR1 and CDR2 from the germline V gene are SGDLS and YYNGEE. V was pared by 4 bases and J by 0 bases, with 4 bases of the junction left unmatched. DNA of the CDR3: TGTGCCAGCAGCCCGGGACTAGCGGGGGCTAGCACAGATACGCAGTATTTT. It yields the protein CASSPGLAGASTDTQYF.

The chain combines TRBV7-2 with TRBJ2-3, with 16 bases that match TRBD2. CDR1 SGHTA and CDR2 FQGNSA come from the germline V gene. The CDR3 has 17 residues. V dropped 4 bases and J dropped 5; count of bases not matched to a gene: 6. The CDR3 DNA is TGTGCCAGCAGCTCGGGACTAGCGGGGGGGCCGGGAGATACGCAGTATTTT. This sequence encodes CASSSGLAGGPGDTQYF. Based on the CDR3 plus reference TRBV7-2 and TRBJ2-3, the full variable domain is GAGVSQSPSNKVTEKGKDVELRCDPISGHTALYWYRQSLGQGLEFLIYFQGNSAPDKSGLPSDRFSAERTGGSVSTLTIQRTQQEDSAVYLCASSSGLAGGPGDTQYFGPGTRLTVL.

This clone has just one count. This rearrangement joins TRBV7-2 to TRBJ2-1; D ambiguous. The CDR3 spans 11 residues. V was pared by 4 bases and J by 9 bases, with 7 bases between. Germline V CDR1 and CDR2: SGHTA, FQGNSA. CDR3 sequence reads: CASSSWAEQFF. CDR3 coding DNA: TGTGCCAGCAGCTCGTGGGCTGAGCAGTTCTTC.

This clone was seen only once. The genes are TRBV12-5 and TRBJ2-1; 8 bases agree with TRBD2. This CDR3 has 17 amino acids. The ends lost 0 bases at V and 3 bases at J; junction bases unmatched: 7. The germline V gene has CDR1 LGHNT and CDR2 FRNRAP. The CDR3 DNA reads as TGTGCTAGTGGTTTGGTGCTAGCGGGTAAGAACTACAATGAGCAGTTCTTC. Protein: CASGLVLAGKNYNEQFF.

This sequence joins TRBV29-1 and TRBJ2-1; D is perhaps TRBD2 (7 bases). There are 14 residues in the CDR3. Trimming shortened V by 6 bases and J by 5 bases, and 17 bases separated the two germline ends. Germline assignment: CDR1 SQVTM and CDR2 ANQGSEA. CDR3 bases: TGCAGCGTGGCGGGGGCCCCTCATCACAATGAGCAGTTCTTC. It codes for CSVAGAPHHNEQFF.

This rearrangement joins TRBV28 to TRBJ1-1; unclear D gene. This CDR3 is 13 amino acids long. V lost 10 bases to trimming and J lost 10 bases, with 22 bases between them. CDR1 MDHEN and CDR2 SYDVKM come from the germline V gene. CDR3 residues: CATRRMGRSVAFF. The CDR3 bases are TGTGCCACCCGGCGGATGGGGAGGTCCGTAGCTTTCTTT.

In DNA form, the CDR3 reads TGTGCCAGCTCACTAAACAGAGAAGAGACCCAGTACTTC. As protein: CASSLNREETQYF. V and J are TRBV18 and TRBJ2-5; D remains ambiguous. The germline V gene has CDR1 KGHSH and CDR2 LQKENI. The CDR3 has 13 residues. V was cut by 4 bases and J by 3 bases, with 9 bases left in between.

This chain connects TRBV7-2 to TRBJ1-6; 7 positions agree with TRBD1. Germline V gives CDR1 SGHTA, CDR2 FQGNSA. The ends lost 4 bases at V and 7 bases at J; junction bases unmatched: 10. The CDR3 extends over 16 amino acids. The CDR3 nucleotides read TGTGCCAGCAGCTCATATACCGGGACAGCGAATTCACCCCTCCACTTT. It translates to CASSSYTGTANSPLHF.

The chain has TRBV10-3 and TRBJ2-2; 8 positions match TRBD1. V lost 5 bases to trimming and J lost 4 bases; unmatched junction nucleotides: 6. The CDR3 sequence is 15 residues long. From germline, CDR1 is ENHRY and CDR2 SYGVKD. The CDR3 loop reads CAISPTGAGTGELFF. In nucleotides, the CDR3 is TGTGCCATCAGTCCGACAGGGGCGGGCACCGGGGAGCTGTTTTTT.